The rows below give T cell receptor beta chains drawn from one sample of a study of blood T cells in healthy people across ages. TCRdb re-analysed the 5' RACE reads in MiXCR, keeping a single row per CDR3 protein. The sample lists about 680,000 distinct CDR3 sequences; 45% to 50% were seen once. Specimen: blood. These receptors all stem from a woman aged 55-69 years in good health. Both conserved end residues are part of each CDR3. D genes are given only for firm matches. Rows give clone size only sometimes, using once, few, many, or a class for an expanded clone.

d_gene	j_gene	v_gene	abundance	CDR3nt	CDR3aa
TRBD1	TRBJ1-3	TRBV28	NA	TGTGCCAGCAGTTATCCGGGACAGGGGGCCGGCACCATATATTTT	CASSYPGQGAGTIYF
TRBD2	TRBJ2-7	TRBV20-1	NA	TGCAGTGCGACGGCCGGGACTAGCCCCTACGAGCAGTACTTC	CSATAGTSPYEQYF
NA	TRBJ1-2	TRBV4-1	NA	TGCGCCAGCAGCCAAGAAATTACTATTTTGAACTATGGCTACACCTTC	CASSQEITILNYGYTF
NA	TRBJ1-2	TRBV4-2	few	TGTGCCAGCAGCCAAGATAATGGTCCGGGCTATGGCTACACCTTC	CASSQDNGPGYGYTF
NA	TRBJ2-5	TRBV7-6	many	TGTGCCAGCAGCTTAGAAGGTCCTTCACCACGGGAGACCCAGTACTTC	CASSLEGPSPRETQYF
TRBD2	TRBJ2-3	TRBV2	NA	TGTGCCAGCAGTGAGCGGTTCGGGACTAGAACGAGTACGCAGTATTTT	CASSERFGTRTSTQYF
NA	TRBJ2-5	TRBV15	NA	TGTGCCACCAGCAGAGATCGTCGGGGAACAAAGCAGTACTTC	CATSRDRRGTKQYF
NA	TRBJ1-2	TRBV5-6	few	TGTGCCAGCAGCCCGGCGGGGACAAATGGCTACACCTTC	CASSPAGTNGYTF
TRBD2	TRBJ2-5	TRBV24-1	few	TGTGCCACCAGTGATTTTGGGAGGGAGCGGCAAGAGACCCAGTACTTC	CATSDFGRERQETQYF
NA	TRBJ2-7	TRBV11-3	NA	TGTGCCAGCAGCTTAGATGGGGTTCGGGCGGACGAGCAGTACTTC	CASSLDGVRADEQYF
NA	TRBJ2-3	TRBV6-1	NA	TGTGCCACTCGGGGCCTTACGGGGGCAGATACGCAGTATTTT	CATRGLTGADTQYF
NA	TRBJ2-7	TRBV3-1	NA	TGTGCCAGCAGCCAAGGTGGGATAATCGACGAGCAGTACTTC	CASSQGGIIDEQYF
NA	TRBJ2-3	TRBV4-3	NA	TGCGCCAGCAGCCCCTACGGAGAGGGCACAGATACGCAGTATTTT	CASSPYGEGTDTQYF
TRBD1	TRBJ2-2	TRBV18	NA	TGTGCCAGCTCACCAGACAGGGAAGGCACCGGGGAGCTGTTTTTT	CASSPDREGTGELFF
NA	TRBJ2-3	TRBV24-1	few	TGTGCCACCAGTGATTCCCCTCACTTAGATACGCAGTATTTT	CATSDSPHLDTQYF
TRBD2	TRBJ2-3	TRBV7-3	NA	TGTGCCAGCAGCCCGAGACTAGCGGGAAAGGCAGATACGCAGTATTTT	CASSPRLAGKADTQYF
TRBD1	TRBJ2-3	TRBV28	few	TGTGCCAGCAGTGCCGGGACAGAGGTCGATACGCAGTATTTT	CASSAGTEVDTQYF
NA	TRBJ2-6	TRBV12-3/TRBV12-4	NA	TGTGCCGCATCCAGCTCGGGGGCCAACGTCCTGACTTTC	CAASSSGANVLTF
NA	TRBJ2-1	TRBV18	NA	TGTGCCAGCTCACCACAGACGCAGGGGTCCTACAATGAGCAGTTCTTC	CASSPQTQGSYNEQFF
NA	TRBJ2-5	TRBV28	NA	TGTGCCAGCAGTTTTGGCGAAATAGTAGAGACCCAGTACTTC	CASSFGEIVETQYF
TRBD2	TRBJ2-5	TRBV28	few	TGTGCCAGCAGTTGGGGAGGGAGCCAAGAGACCCAGTACTTC	CASSWGGSQETQYF
NA	TRBJ2-6	TRBV28	NA	TGTGCCAGCAGTTTAGGGGCAGGGGCCCTCTCTGGGGCCAACGTCCTGACTTTC	CASSLGAGALSGANVLTF
NA	TRBJ2-7	TRBV7-2	NA	TGTGCCAGCAGCTACGACGCGGACGAGCAGTACTTC	CASSYDADEQYF
TRBD2	TRBJ2-3	TRBV20-1	NA	TGCAGTGCTCGACTAGCGGGAGCGAACACAGATACGCAGTATTTT	CSARLAGANTDTQYF
NA	TRBJ1-2	TRBV14	NA	TGTGCCAGCAGCCAGCTCGGACAGTACTATGGCTACACCTTC	CASSQLGQYYGYTF
TRBD1	TRBJ2-3	TRBV7-6	NA	TGTGCCAGCAGCCTAGAGGACAGGAGGACGCAGTATTTT	CASSLEDRRTQYF
NA	TRBJ2-1	TRBV7-9	NA	TGTGCCAGCAGCTTAGCGCTTTCAGACATGTACAATGAGCAGTTCTTC	CASSLALSDMYNEQFF
NA	TRBJ2-6	TRBV29-1	NA	TGCAGCGTTAAGTCTGGGGCCAACGTCCTGACTTTC	CSVKSGANVLTF
NA	TRBJ2-1	TRBV4-2	few	TGTGCCAGCAGCCCGGACGGGGTCTCCTACAATGAGCAGTTCTTC	CASSPDGVSYNEQFF
NA	TRBJ2-4	TRBV2	NA	TGTGCCAGCAGTGCGGAAGATCAGGGCAGAAACATTCAGTACTTC	CASSAEDQGRNIQYF
NA	TRBJ2-7	TRBV12-3/TRBV12-4	NA	TGTACCAGCAGTTTCAAATACGAGCAGTACTTC	CTSSFKYEQYF
NA	TRBJ1-4	TRBV4-3	once	TGCGCCAGCAGCCAAGATCCTGCCATGTGGGGTGAAAAACTGTTTTTT	CASSQDPAMWGEKLFF
NA	TRBJ1-2	TRBV20-1	NA	TGCAGTGCTAGTTGGCCCTTTGGGGGTTCTATGGAAGGCTACACCTTC	CSASWPFGGSMEGYTF
NA	TRBJ2-7	TRBV20-1	NA	TGCAGTGCTTACCCCTGGACCCTTCCCTACGAGCAGTACTTC	CSAYPWTLPYEQYF
NA	TRBJ1-2	TRBV7-9	NA	TGTTCCAGCAGCTTGGAGAACTATGGCTACACCTTC	CSSSLENYGYTF
NA	TRBJ2-3	TRBV7-2	few	TGTGCCAGCAGCCCCCGACCCCCAGATACGCAGTATTTT	CASSPRPPDTQYF
TRBD2	TRBJ2-5	TRBV27	many	TGTGCCAGCAGTTTAAGGGGACGGACTAGCGTTTACCAAGAGACCCAGTACTTC	CASSLRGRTSVYQETQYF
NA	TRBJ2-1	TRBV15	NA	TGTGCCACCAGCAGAGAGGGCAGTCGTTACTCCTACAATGAGCAGTTCTTC	CATSREGSRYSYNEQFF
NA	TRBJ1-1	TRBV25-1	NA	TGTGCCAGCAGTGGGGGGGAATTTTACACTGAAGCTTTCTTT	CASSGGEFYTEAFF
NA	TRBJ2-7	TRBV5-1	NA	TGCGCCAGCAGCGGGGGAGCGGAAGGCTACTACGAGCAGTACTTC	CASSGGAEGYYEQYF
TRBD2	TRBJ2-3	TRBV5-1	few	TGCGCCAGCAGCTTGGCTGCTAGCGGGTTAAGCACAGATACGCAGTATTTT	CASSLAASGLSTDTQYF
TRBD2	TRBJ2-5	TRBV4-2	few	TGTGCCAGCAGCCAACAAACCGGGACTACCCTTAGGGAGACCCAGTACTTC	CASSQQTGTTLRETQYF
TRBD2	TRBJ2-3	TRBV24-1	few	TGTGCCACCAGTGATCCTACAATGAGAGGGAGCGGGGCTAGCACAGATACGCAGTATTTT	CATSDPTMRGSGASTDTQYF
NA	TRBJ1-1	TRBV3-1	NA	TGTGCCAGCAGCCAATCGGGGGCGGGGGACACTGAAGCTTTCTTT	CASSQSGAGDTEAFF